A selection of T cell receptor beta chains follows, all from one sample in a study of blood T cells in healthy people across ages. TCRdb analysed the 5' RACE reads with MiXCR anew, one entry per CDR3 protein. The sample consists of hundreds of thousands of distinct CDR3 sequences, 44% of them appearing once. Sequencing was performed on blood. These receptor sequences come from a man aged 55-75 years in good health. Each CDR3 is given with its conserved first and last residue. The D gene is left open where the match is weak.

D	V	J	CDR3
TRBD1	TRBV28	TRBJ2-1	CASSSPGQAYNEQFF
.	TRBV5-1	TRBJ2-5	CASSLDSAGGETQYF
TRBD2	TRBV7-2	.	CASSAGLAGSEQYF
TRBD1	TRBV7-9	TRBJ2-7	CASSPDPGQGSNYEQYF
TRBD1	TRBV12-3/TRBV12-4	TRBJ1-4	CASSFSTGGDEKLFF
.	TRBV7-8	TRBJ2-5	CASSSHTGTLEETQYF
.	TRBV20-1	TRBJ1-6	CSARNPGGSYNSPLHF
TRBD1	TRBV2	.	CAIIRGRGETQYF
TRBD1	TRBV6-1	TRBJ1-2	CATPGTGKYSYTF
.	TRBV20-1	TRBJ2-3	CSARLASTDTQYF
TRBD1	TRBV5-1	TRBJ2-5	CASSSTPGQQETQYF
.	TRBV3-1	TRBJ2-6	CASSQRNSGANVLTF
TRBD2	TRBV7-9	TRBJ2-1	CASSLGISGEHEQFF
.	TRBV7-2	TRBJ2-7	CASSLWGPGGYEQYF
.	TRBV25-1	TRBJ1-2	CASSLTGRNYGYTF
.	TRBV9	TRBJ1-2	CASGAGSNGYTF
.	TRBV5-5	TRBJ2-7	CASSLGRIYYEQYF
.	TRBV4-3	TRBJ1-2	CASSQEGTYGYTF
.	TRBV6-6	TRBJ2-3	CASSLRDADADTQYF
TRBD2	TRBV20-1	TRBJ2-5	CSAEAGGQQETQYF
.	TRBV3-1	.	CASSQIFGNSYNEQYF
.	TRBV20-1	TRBJ2-1	CSASLGLQETQFF